This T cell receptor (beta chain) was documented in a study of shared clonotypes between healthy human individuals. Produced via immunoSEQ multiplex PCR; TCRdb's table is partial and in-frame only. The sample gives some 2,000,000 clones, 85% to 95% of which show up once; more than 0.1% is in the top ten. This TCR derives from a man between 18 and 35 years old in good health. Sequenced: naive CD4+ T cells sorted from blood. Indicated subset: CD45RA+ positively selected.

CDR3 bases: TGTGCCAGCAGCTACCCCCAACCCTGGGACTATGGCTACACCTTC. It encodes CASSYPQPWDYGYTF. V usage is TRBV7-9 and J usage is TRBJ1-2; D is undetermined. Germline lookup yields CDR1 SEHNR and CDR2 FQNEAQ (reference sequence). Between the trimmed V and J ends, which lost 4 bases and 3 bases, there was a span of 15 bases. The CDR3 runs 15 residues.